The TCR beta chain under discussion was sequenced for a study of brain T cells in children with intractable seizures. Study-level results: Only CDR3 sequence similarity suggested viral specificity, without known HCMV serostatus. Pre- and post-surgery blood differed in depth, so pre-surgery absences may be undersampling.

Only in-frame clones appear in the TCRdb table, and some are missing; sequencing was by immunoSEQ multiplex PCR. The sample yields about 64,000 clones, around 95% seen once. V lost 2 bases to trimming and J lost 3 bases, with 5 bases between them. The germline CDR1 and CDR2 sequences are SGHVS and FQNEAQ. The CDR3 consists of 13 residues. Note on this clone: Its antigen is undetermined.

Surgery cases with the highest brain T cell transcript signatures were chosen for sequencing. Pre-surgery treatment included at least one anti-epileptic drug. This chain uses TRBV7-8 with TRBJ2-1; tentative D call: TRBD1 (5 bases). The sample was peripheral blood, taken at surgery. This sequence originates from a boy under two years old with focal cortical dysplasia and intractable seizures. The CDR3: CASSLQGYNEQFF. The DNA for the CDR3 is TGTGCCAGCAGCTTACAGGGCTACAATGAGCAGTTCTTC.